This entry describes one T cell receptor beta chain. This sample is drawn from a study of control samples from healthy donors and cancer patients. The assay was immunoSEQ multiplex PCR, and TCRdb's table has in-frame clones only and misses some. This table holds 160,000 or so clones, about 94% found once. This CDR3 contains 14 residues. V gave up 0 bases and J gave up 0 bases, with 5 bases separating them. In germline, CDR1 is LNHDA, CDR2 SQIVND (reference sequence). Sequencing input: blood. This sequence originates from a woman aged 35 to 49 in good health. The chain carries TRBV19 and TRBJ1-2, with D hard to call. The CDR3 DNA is TGTGCCAGTAGTATAGAGGGCTCTAACTATGGCTACACCTTC. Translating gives CASSIEGSNYGYTF.